The rows below give T cell receptor beta chains drawn from one sample of a study of T-cell reconstitution after alpha-beta-depleted transplantation in children. TCRdb re-analysed the PCR reads in MiXCR, keeping a single row per CDR3 protein. The sample yields approximately 630,000 distinct CDR3 sequences, over 10% seen once. The starting material was PBMCs, obtained before TCRalphabeta/CD19-depleted stem cell transplant. These receptors all stem from a girl aged 2 to 9 with congenital amegakaryocytic thrombocytopenia, due to receive a stem cell transplant. Each CDR3 is given with its conserved first and last residue. The D gene is left open where the match is weak. The listing skips clone size in some rows; elsewhere it reads once, few, many or a size class.

15 TRBJ1-1 - TRBV7-9 many TGTGCCAGCAGCTTAGCGATCTTGGGTATTACTGAAGCTTTCTTT CASSLAILGITEAFF
13 TRBJ2-3 - TRBV20-1 few TGCAGTGCTAGGCCGGGAGTGGGAGATACGCAGTATTTT CSARPGVGDTQYF
14 TRBJ2-7 - TRBV5-1 many TGCGCCAGCAGCCTTGGTTCGGTAGACTACGAGCAGTACTTC CASSLGSVDYEQYF
14 TRBJ2-1 TRBD2 TRBV27 many TGTGCCAGCACGTCCGGGACTAGTAACAATGAGCAGTTCTTC CASTSGTSNNEQFF
15 TRBJ1-3 - TRBV20-1 many TGCAGTGCTAGTAACACGCTCCCCTCTGGAAACACCATATATTTT CSASNTLPSGNTIYF
19 TRBJ1-2 TRBD1 TRBV29-1 - TGCAGCGTTCTGGGGGGCGTCGACAGGGGGCCTGCTATTGGCTATGGCTACACCTTC CSVLGGVDRGPAIGYGYTF
16 TRBJ1-3 - TRBV5-1 many TGCGCCAGCAGCCAAAGTTTGATTAACTCTGGAAACACCATATATTTT CASSQSLINSGNTIYF
13 TRBJ2-7 - TRBV5-6 many TGTGCCAGCAGCTTGGCGCTGCCCTACGAGCAGTACTTC CASSLALPYEQYF
12 TRBJ2-7 - TRBV20-1 - TGCAGTGCACAAAGGGGTGCCTACGAGCAGTACTTC CSAQRGAYEQYF
15 TRBJ2-4 TRBD1 TRBV12-3/TRBV12-4 many TGTGCCAGCAGTCCGGGGGACAGGGTATGGCACATTCAGTACTTC CASSPGDRVWHIQYF
14 TRBJ2-3 - TRBV28 many TGTGCCAGCAGTTCTCCTCTTTGGCGGCATACGCAGTATTTT CASSSPLWRHTQYF
13 TRBJ1-5 TRBD1 TRBV30 - TGTGCCTGGACGACAGGGGATTCGCAGCCCCAGCATTTT CAWTTGDSQPQHF
14 TRBJ2-1 TRBD2 TRBV20-1 many TGCAGCTCCCCCCCTAGCGGGAGCTACAATGAGCAGTTCTTC CSSPPSGSYNEQFF
15 TRBJ2-1 - TRBV20-1 many TGCAGTGCTAGTACTCTTGTGGGACCCTACAATGAGCAGTTCTTC CSASTLVGPYNEQFF
14 TRBJ2-5 - TRBV12-3/TRBV12-4 few TGTGCCAGCAGCTTCGAGGCAGGGGTAGAGACCCAGTACTTC CASSFEAGVETQYF
15 TRBJ2-5 TRBD2 TRBV5-4 - TGTGCCAGCAGCTTGCCACTAGCGGGTGGGGAGACCCAGTACTTC CASSLPLAGGETQYF
18 TRBJ2-5 - TRBV2 - TGTACCTGCTGTTTGGGTGGAGGGACGGGAGTGGCACACGAGACCCAGTACTTC CTCCLGGGTGVAHETQYF
12 TRBJ2-7 - TRBV10-3 - TGTGCCATCAGCGGGAGCTCCTACGAGCAGTACTTC CAISGSSYEQYF
11 TRBJ2-1 TRBD2 TRBV20-1 - TGCAGTGCGGGAGGGGTCAATGAGCAGTTCTTC CSAGGVNEQFF
13 TRBJ1-1 - TRBV12-3/TRBV12-4 few TGTGCCAGCAGTTTTCTGATAAACACTGAAGCTTTCTTT CASSFLINTEAFF
14 TRBJ1-1 - TRBV18 many TGTGCCAGCTCACCACAGGGAAGAGACACTGAAGCTTTCTTT CASSPQGRDTEAFF
10 TRBJ2-3 - TRBV20-1 many TGCAGTGCTCGAGGGGATACGCAGTATTTT CSARGDTQYF
19 TRBJ2-7 TRBD2 TRBV20-1 - TGCAGTGCTACCAGACCGGGACTAGCGGGAGAAAAAGTCCCCTACGAGCAGTACTTC CSATRPGLAGEKVPYEQYF
16 TRBJ2-2 - TRBV12-3/TRBV12-4 many TGTGCCAGCAGTCCCCAAAGTAATTTCGATACCGGGGAGCTGTTTTTT CASSPQSNFDTGELFF
17 TRBJ1-2 TRBD1 TRBV5-1 many TGCGCCAGCAGCTTGTTTACGGGACAGGGCCACTACTATGGCTACACCTTC CASSLFTGQGHYYGYTF
14 TRBJ2-4 - TRBV29-1 - TGCAGCGTTACAGAGGGGAGCATCGGGGACATTCAGTACTTC CSVTEGSIGDIQYF
16 TRBJ2-3 - TRBV5-1 few TGCGCCAGCAGTTCTGGGACTTCCTATAGCACAGATACGCAGTATTTT CASSSGTSYSTDTQYF
15 TRBJ2-2 - TRBV5-1 few TGCGCCAGCAGGCCTCTGGGGGGGCGCACCGGGGAGCTGTTTTTT CASRPLGGRTGELFF
16 TRBJ2-2 TRBD2 TRBV28 few TGTGCCAGCAGTCTGTTGACGGGAGGTCTTACCGGGGAGCTGTTTTTT CASSLLTGGLTGELFF
14 TRBJ1-5 - TRBV12-3/TRBV12-4 many TGTGCCAGCAGTTTGTCAGGGGCAGGGCAGCCCCAGCATTTT CASSLSGAGQPQHF
14 TRBJ2-5 - TRBV10-3 - TGTGCCATCAGTGAGTCCAAAGGGAAGAAGACCCAGTACTTC CAISESKGKKTQYF
12 TRBJ2-7 - TRBV7-8 few TGTGCCAGCAGCTTCTTTGGCGGCGAGCAGTACTTC CASSFFGGEQYF
16 TRBJ2-4 - TRBV5-1 many TGCGCCAGCAGCTTGTTCGCAGGGAATGCGAAAAACATTCAGTACTTC CASSLFAGNAKNIQYF
12 TRBJ2-5 - TRBV20-1 - TGCAGTGCCGGCGCAATCCAAGAGACCCAGTACTTC CSAGAIQETQYF
12 TRBJ2-7 - TRBV20-1 few TGCAGTGCGCTCCCTGGGCCCGGCGAGCAGTACTTC CSALPGPGEQYF
14 TRBJ2-7 TRBD2 TRBV20-1 many TGCAGTGTTCAGACTAGCGGGTACTCCTACGAGCAGTACTTC CSVQTSGYSYEQYF
15 TRBJ2-7 - TRBV18 few TGTGCCAGCTCACGAGGGACTGATTTGCTCTACGAGCAGTACTTC CASSRGTDLLYEQYF